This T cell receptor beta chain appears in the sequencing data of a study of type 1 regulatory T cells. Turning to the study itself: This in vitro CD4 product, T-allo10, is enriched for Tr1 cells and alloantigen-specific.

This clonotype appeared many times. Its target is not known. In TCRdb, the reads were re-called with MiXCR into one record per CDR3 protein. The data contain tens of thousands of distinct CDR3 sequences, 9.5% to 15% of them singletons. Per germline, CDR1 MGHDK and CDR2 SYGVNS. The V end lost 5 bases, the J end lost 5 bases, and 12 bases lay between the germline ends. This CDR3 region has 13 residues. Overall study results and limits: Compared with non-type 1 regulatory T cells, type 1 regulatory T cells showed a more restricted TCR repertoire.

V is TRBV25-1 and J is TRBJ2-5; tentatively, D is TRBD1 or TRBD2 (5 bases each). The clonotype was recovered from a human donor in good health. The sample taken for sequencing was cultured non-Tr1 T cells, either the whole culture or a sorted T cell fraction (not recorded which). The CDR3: CASSSGTAETQYF. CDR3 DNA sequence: TGTGCCAGCAGTTCCGGGACGGCGGAGACCCAGTACTTC.